The 11 T cell receptor beta chains given below trace back to one sample, sequenced in a study of CD8 T cells in ankylosing spondylitis. Broader study findings: Roughly 8 highly homologous variants made up a TCR beta motif, and this motif appeared characteristic of ankylosing spondylitis blood.

TCRdb processed the 5' RACE reads anew with MiXCR; each CDR3 protein has one entry. The sample lists under 250,000 distinct CDR3 sequences, 6% to 8% occurring once. No antigens are known for them. The sample comprised blood, either unsorted or a sorted T cell fraction (not recorded which). Receptor source: a male donor with ankylosing spondylitis.

This clonotype was detected a few times. The chain couples TRBV7-3 to TRBJ2-1; D perhaps matches TRBD2 (5 bases). This CDR3 is built from 13 residues. Trimming pared 5 bases from V and 7 bases from J, leaving 12 bases between. The germline CDR1 and CDR2 sequences are SGHTA and FQGTGA. The CDR3 is CASSPWTGNEQFF. The CDR3 DNA reads TGTGCCAGCAGCCCCTGGACGGGAAATGAGCAGTTCTTC.

Comments on this clonotype: This may stem from a read error, because a much larger clone lies one nucleotide away. This rearrangement joins TRBV7-9 to TRBJ1-2, with D perhaps TRBD1 (6 bases). Trimming took off 3 bases at V and 7 bases at J, with 15 bases between the two ends. The germline V gene encodes CDR1 SEHNR and CDR2 FQNEAQ (reference sequence). This CDR3 spans 14 amino acids. Written as DNA, the CDR3 is TGTGCCAGCAGCTTTTATTCCGGGGGCTTTGGCTACACCTTC. It codes for CASSFYSGGFGYTF.

In this sample, this clonotype turned up many times. The rearrangement joins TRBV28 to TRBJ1-1; D is unresolved. Germline CDR1 MDHEN, CDR2 SYDVKM. V was trimmed by 6 bases and J by 3 bases, leaving 14 bases between them. CDR3 length equals 14 residues. CDR3 sequence: CASSRGLQDTEAFF. The CDR3 DNA follows: TGTGCCAGCAGCCGCGGACTCCAGGACACTGAAGCTTTCTTT.

This clonotype was seen at least ten times. This rearrangement joins TRBV29-1 to TRBJ2-7, with D possibly being TRBD1 (7 bases). This CDR3 comprises 13 residues. Germline loops: CDR1 SQVTM, CDR2 ANQGSEA. V was pared by 6 bases and J by 4 bases, with 16 bases between. The CDR3 bases are TGCAGCGTAAGGACAGGTGGAGGGTACGAGCAGTACTTC. Amino acids: CSVRTGGGYEQYF.

In this sample, this clonotype turned up a few times. This chain uses TRBV4-3 with TRBJ2-7, with 10 bases matching TRBD2. From germline, CDR1 is LGHNA and CDR2 YSLEER. The CDR3 is made up of 15 amino acids. V dropped 4 bases and J dropped 7; count of bases not matched to a gene: 10. CDR3 DNA: TGCGCCAGCAGCCCTGAGCGGGAGGGCCCGAGGGAGCAGTACTTC. It codes for CASSPEREGPREQYF.

This clonotype was detected many times. This rearrangement joins TRBV15 to TRBJ1-5, with D unresolved. Germline V gene data show CDR1 as LNHNV and CDR2 as YYDKDF (reference sequence). CDR3 length: 14 amino acids. V gave up 2 bases and J gave up 0 bases, with 5 bases separating them. The CDR3 protein is CATSRLASNQPQHF. Written as DNA, the CDR3 is TGTGCCACCAGCAGACTCGCTAGCAATCAGCCCCAGCATTTT.

This clonotype came up many times. The V and J genes are TRBV29-1 and TRBJ2-1, with D tentatively TRBD1 (6 bases). Trimming left V 0 bases short and J 3 bases short, with 18 bases between. The CDR3 is made up of 17 amino acids. Looked up from germline, CDR1 is SQVTM and CDR2 is ANQGSEA. In nucleotides, the CDR3 is TGCAGCGTTGAAGATTGGTCGGGGCAGGGGAGCTACAATGAGCAGTTCTTC. The encoded protein is CSVEDWSGQGSYNEQFF.

The sample holds many counts of this clonotype. The V call is TRBV9, the J call TRBJ2-7, with D possibly called TRBD1 or TRBD2 (5 bases each). Germline CDR1 and CDR2: SGDLS and YYNGEE. The CDR3 extends over 15 amino acids. With 4 bases removed from V and 4 bases from J, the gap between germline ends came to 18 bases. DNA for the CDR3: TGTGCCAGCAGCCCCGAGGGCAGGGCCGGGTACGAGCAGTACTTC. Translating it yields CASSPEGRAGYEQYF.

This clonotype was picked up many times. This chain links TRBV14 with TRBJ2-1; D remains unclear. Germline V CDR1 and CDR2: SGHDN, FVKESK. This CDR3 is 13 amino acids long. Trimming left V 1 base short and J 9 bases short, with 10 bases between. The CDR3 loop reads CASSQVGISEQFF. Here the CDR3 DNA reads TGTGCCAGCAGCCAAGTGGGGATAAGTGAGCAGTTCTTC.

This clonotype was counted ten times or more. The CDR3 loop reads CASALGPAYEQYF. Written as DNA, the CDR3 is TGTGCTAGTGCCCTGGGACCGGCCTACGAGCAGTACTTC. The gene calls are TRBV12-5 and TRBJ2-7; D tentatively reads TRBD1 or TRBD2 (5 bases each). The CDR3 runs 13 residues. V was clipped by 7 bases and J by 2 bases, with 12 bases between them. Germline V lookup: CDR1 LGHNT, CDR2 FRNRAP.

This clonotype was observed many times. V and J are TRBV6-5 and TRBJ1-5; D unclear. Germline V gene sequence: CDR1 MNHEY, CDR2 SVGAGI. This CDR3 region has 15 residues. V lost 5 bases, J lost 0 bases, and 11 bases lay in between. CDR3 amino acids: CASSHGSYSNQPQHF. In DNA form, the CDR3 reads TGTGCCAGCAGTCACGGGTCTTATAGCAATCAGCCCCAGCATTTT.